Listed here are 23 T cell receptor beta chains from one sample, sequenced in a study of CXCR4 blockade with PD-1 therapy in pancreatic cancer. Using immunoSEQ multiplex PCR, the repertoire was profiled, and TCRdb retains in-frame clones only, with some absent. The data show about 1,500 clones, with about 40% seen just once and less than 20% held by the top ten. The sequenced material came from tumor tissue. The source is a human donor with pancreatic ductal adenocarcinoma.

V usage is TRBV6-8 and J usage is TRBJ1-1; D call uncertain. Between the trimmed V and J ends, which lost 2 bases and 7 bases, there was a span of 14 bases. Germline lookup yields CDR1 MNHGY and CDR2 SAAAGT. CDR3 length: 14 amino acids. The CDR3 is CASSYDPGNREAFF. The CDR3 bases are TGTGCCAGCAGTTACGACCCAGGTAACCGTGAAGCTTTCTTT.

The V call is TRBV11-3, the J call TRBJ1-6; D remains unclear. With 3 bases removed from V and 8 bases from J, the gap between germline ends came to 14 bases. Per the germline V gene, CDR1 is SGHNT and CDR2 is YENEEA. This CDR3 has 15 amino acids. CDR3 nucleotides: TGTGCCAGCAGCTTTACCATTGACCCCGATTCACCCCTCCACTTT. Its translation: CASSFTIDPDSPLHF.

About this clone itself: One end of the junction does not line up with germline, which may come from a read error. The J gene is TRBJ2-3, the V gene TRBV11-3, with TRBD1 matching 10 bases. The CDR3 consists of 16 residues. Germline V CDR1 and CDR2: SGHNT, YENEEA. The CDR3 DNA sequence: TGTGCCAGCAGCTTACCGGGACAGGGGTTGTCAGATATGCAGTATTTT. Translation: CASSLPGQGLSDMQYF.

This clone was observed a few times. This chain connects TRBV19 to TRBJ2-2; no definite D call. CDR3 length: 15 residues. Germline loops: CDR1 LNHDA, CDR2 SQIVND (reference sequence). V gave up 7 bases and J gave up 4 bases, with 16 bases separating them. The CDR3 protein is CASKSPGWATGELFF. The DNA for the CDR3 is TGTGCCAGTAAATCACCGGGTTGGGCCACCGGGGAGCTGTTTTTT.

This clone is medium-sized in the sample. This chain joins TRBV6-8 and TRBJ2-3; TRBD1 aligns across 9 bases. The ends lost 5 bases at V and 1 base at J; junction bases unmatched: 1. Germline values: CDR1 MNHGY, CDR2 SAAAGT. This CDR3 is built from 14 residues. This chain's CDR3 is CASSRTGGTDTQYF. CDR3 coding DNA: TGTGCCAGCAGTAGGACAGGGGGCACAGATACGCAGTATTTT.

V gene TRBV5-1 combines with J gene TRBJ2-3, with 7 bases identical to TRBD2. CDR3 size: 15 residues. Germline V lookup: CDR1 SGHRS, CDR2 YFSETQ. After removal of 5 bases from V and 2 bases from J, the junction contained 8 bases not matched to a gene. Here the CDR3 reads CASRSGTTPTDTQYF. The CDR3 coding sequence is TGCGCCAGCAGATCCGGGACTACCCCCACAGATACGCAGTATTTT.

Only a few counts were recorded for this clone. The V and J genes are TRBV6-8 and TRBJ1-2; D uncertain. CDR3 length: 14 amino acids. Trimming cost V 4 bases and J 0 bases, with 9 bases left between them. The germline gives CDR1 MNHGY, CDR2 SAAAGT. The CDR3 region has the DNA TGTGCCAGCAGTTTCCTGATAACTAACTATGGCTACACCTTC. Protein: CASSFLITNYGYTF.

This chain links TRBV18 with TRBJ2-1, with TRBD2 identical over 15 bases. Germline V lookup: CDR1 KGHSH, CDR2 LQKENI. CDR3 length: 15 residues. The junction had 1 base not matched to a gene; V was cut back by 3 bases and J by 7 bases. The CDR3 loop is CASSPGTSGRNEQFF. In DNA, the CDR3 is TGTGCCAGCTCACCGGGGACTAGCGGGAGGAATGAGCAGTTCTTC.

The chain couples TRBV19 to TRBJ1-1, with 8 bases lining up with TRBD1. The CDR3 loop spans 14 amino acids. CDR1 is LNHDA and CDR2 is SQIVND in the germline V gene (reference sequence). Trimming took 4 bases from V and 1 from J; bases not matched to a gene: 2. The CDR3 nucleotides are TGTGCCAGTAGTAAAACAGGGGGGAACACTGAAGCTTTCTTT. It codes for CASSKTGGNTEAFF.

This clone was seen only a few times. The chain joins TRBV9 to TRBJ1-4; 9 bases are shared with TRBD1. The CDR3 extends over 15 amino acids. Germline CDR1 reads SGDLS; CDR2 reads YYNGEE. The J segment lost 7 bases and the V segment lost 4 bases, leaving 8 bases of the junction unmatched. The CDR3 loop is CASSLSGTGSEKLFF. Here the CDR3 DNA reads TGTGCCAGCAGCCTCTCCGGGACAGGGAGTGAAAAACTGTTTTTT.

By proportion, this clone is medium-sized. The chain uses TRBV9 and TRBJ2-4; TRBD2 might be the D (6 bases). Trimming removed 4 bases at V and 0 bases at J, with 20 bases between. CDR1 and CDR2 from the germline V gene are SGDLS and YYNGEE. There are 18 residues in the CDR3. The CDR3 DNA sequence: TGTGCCAGCAGCAGTAGTCCCGGGACTGGAATAGCCAAAAACATTCAGTACTTC. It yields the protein CASSSSPGTGIAKNIQYF.

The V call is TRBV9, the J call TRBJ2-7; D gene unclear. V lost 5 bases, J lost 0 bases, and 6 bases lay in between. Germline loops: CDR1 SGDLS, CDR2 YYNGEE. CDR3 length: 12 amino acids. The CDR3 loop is CASSENSYEQYV. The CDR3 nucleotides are TGTGCCAGCAGTGAAAACTCCTACGAGCAGTACGTC.

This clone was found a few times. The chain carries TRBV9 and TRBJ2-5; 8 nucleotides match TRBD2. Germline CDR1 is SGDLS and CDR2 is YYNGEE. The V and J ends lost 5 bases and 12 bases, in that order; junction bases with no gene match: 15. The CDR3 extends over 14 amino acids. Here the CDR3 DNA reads TGTGCCAGCAGTGAAGGCCTTGGAGCGGGGGATGAGTACTTC. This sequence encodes CASSEGLGAGDEYF.

This CDR3 is CASTDRGLDNEQFF. Written as DNA, the CDR3 is TGTGCCAGTACCGACAGGGGGCTCGACAATGAGCAGTTCTTC. The chain carries TRBV19 and TRBJ2-1; 10 nucleotides agree with TRBD1. This CDR3 spans 14 amino acids. V dropped 7 bases and J dropped 5; count of bases not matched to a gene: 5. Germline assignment: CDR1 LNHDA and CDR2 SQIVND (reference sequence).

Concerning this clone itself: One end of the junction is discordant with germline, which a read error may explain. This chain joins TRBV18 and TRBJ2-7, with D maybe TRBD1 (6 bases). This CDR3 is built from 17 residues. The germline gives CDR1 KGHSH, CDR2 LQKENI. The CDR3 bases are TGTGCCAGCTCACCAATTACAGGGATAGGCGTGCACTACGAGCAGTACTTT. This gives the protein CASSPITGIGVHYEQYF.

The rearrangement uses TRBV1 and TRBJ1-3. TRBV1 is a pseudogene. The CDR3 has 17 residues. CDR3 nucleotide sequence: TGCGCCAGCAGCATCCTTGGGGAAGCTAGCTCTGGAAACACCATATATTTT. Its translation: CASSILGEASSGNTIYF.

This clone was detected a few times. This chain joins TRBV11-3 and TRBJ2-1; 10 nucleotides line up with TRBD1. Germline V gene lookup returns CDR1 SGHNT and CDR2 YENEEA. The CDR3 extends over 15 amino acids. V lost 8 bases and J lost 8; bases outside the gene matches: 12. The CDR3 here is CASVEAGQGVYEQFF. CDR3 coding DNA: TGTGCCAGCGTAGAGGCCGGACAGGGGGTGTATGAGCAGTTCTTC.

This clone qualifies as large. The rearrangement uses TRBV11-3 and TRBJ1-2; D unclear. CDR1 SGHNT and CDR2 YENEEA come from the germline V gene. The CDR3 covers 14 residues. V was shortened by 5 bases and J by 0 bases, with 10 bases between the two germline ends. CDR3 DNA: TGTGCCAGCAGCAGTGGGCGATCTAACTATGGCTACACCTTC. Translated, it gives CASSSGRSNYGYTF.

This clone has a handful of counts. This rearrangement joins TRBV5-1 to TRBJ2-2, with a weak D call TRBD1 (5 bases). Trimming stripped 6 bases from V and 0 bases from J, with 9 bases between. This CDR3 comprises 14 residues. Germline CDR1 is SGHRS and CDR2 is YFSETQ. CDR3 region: CASKADTNTGELFF. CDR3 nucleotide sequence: TGCGCCAGCAAGGCGGACACGAACACCGGGGAGCTGTTTTTT.

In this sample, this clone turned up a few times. In DNA form, the CDR3 reads TGTGCCAGCAGCTTAGTGGACGCCGTATCTGAGCAGTTCTTC. Amino acid sequence: CASSLVDAVSEQFF. This chain links TRBV11-3 with TRBJ2-1; no clear D. Trimming removed 1 base at V and 9 bases at J, with 13 bases between. Germline V gene lookup returns CDR1 SGHNT and CDR2 YENEEA. The CDR3 loop spans 14 amino acids.

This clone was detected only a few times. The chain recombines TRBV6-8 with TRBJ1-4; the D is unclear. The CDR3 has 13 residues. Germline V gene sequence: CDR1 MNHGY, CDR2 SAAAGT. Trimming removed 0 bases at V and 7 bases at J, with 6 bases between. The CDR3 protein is CASSYSGSEKLFF. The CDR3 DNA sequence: TGTGCCAGCAGTTACTCTGGGAGTGAAAAACTGTTTTTT.

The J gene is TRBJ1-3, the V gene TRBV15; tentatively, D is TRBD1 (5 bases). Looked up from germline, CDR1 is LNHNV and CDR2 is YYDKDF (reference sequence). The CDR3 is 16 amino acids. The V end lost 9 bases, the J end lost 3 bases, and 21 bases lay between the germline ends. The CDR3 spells CATLHYRPLSGNTIYF. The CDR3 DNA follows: TGTGCCACTCTGCATTACAGGCCATTGAGTGGAAACACCATATATTTT.

The CDR3 region has the DNA TGTGCCACCCGAGCGACGGTGAACACTGAAGCTTTCTTT. This gives the protein CATRATVNTEAFF. The rearrangement uses TRBV18 and TRBJ1-1, with D unclear. With 10 bases removed from V and 0 bases from J, the gap between germline ends came to 12 bases. The CDR3 is 13 amino acids. The germline V gene encodes CDR1 KGHSH and CDR2 LQKENI.